The rows below give T cell receptor beta chains drawn from one sample of a study of T cells after yellow fever vaccination. TCRdb reprocessed the 5' RACE reads with MiXCR, giving one entry per CDR3 protein. The repertoire holds about 350,000 distinct CDR3 sequences, about 4% seen once, with roughly 25% in the top ten. Here the sequenced sample was PBMCs, taken 5 days after the yellow fever booster vaccination. The receptors here all came from a man aged 18 to 35 who received the YFV17D yellow fever vaccine. Each CDR3 is given with its conserved first and last residue. A D gene is named only where the DNA matches it firmly. Clone size is shown for a subset of rows, as once, few, many or a class of expanded clone.

>-|-|TRBV7-2|TRBJ1-1
TGTGCCAGCAGCTTAGGACAGTCAATTGAAGCTTTCTTT
CASSLGQSIEAFF
>TRBD2|few|TRBV20-1|TRBJ2-3
TGCAGTGCTAGTGCGGCTAGCGGAACAGATACGCAGTATTTT
CSASAASGTDTQYF
>-|few|TRBV25-1|TRBJ1-2
TGTGCCAGCAGTGAATATAAGCAGGAGAGCTACACCTTC
CASSEYKQESYTF
>-|few|TRBV10-3|TRBJ1-1
TGTGCCATCAGTAGGGCCAGGGAGGACACTGAAGCTTTCTTT
CAISRAREDTEAFF
>-|-|TRBV7-6|TRBJ2-2
TGTGCCAGCAGCTTTGATGGGGGCGGGGAGCTGTTTTTT
CASSFDGGGELFF
>-|few|TRBV5-6|TRBJ1-1
TGTGCCAGCAGCTTTATGGGGCGGGATACTGAAGCTTTCTTT
CASSFMGRDTEAFF
>TRBD2|few|TRBV6-2/TRBV6-3|TRBJ2-1
TGTGCCAGCAGTGGACTAGCGGGGGGGGGCTCCTACAATGAGCAGTTCTTC
CASSGLAGGGSYNEQFF
>TRBD2|few|TRBV14|TRBJ2-5
TGTGCCAGCAGCCGCTGGACTAGCGGCCAAGAGACCCAGTACTTC
CASSRWTSGQETQYF
>-|many|TRBV13|TRBJ2-1
TGTGCCAGCAGCTATCTCGGGACTTCCGGCTACAATGAGCAGTTCTTC
CASSYLGTSGYNEQFF
>TRBD2|many|TRBV5-1|TRBJ2-2
TGCGCCAGCAGCATGTCTAGCGGGGCGATAAACACCGGGGAGCTGTTTTTT
CASSMSSGAINTGELFF
>-|many|TRBV27|TRBJ1-4
TGTGCCAGCGGGACGTCCGCAACTAATGAAAAACTGTTTTTT
CASGTSATNEKLFF
>-|many|TRBV12-3/TRBV12-4|TRBJ1-5
TGTGCCAGCAGTTTTAGTCGGGGAAATCAGCCCCAGCATTTT
CASSFSRGNQPQHF
>-|once|TRBV10-1|TRBJ2-7
-
CASSASILGEQYF
>TRBD1|-|TRBV5-1|TRBJ2-2
TGCGCCAGCAGCTTGGGTACAGGGGTCGGGGAGCTGTTTTTT
CASSLGTGVGELFF
>TRBD2|many|TRBV7-6|TRBJ2-5
TGTGCCAGCAGCTCTACACTAGCGGGGAAAGAGACCCAGTACTTC
CASSSTLAGKETQYF
>-|-|TRBV10-3|TRBJ2-3
TGTGCCATCATGCCCGGGGGCCATACGCAGTATTTT
CAIMPGGHTQYF
>-|many|TRBV27|TRBJ1-6
TGTGCCAGCAGTTTACAGAACTCCTATAATTCACCCCTCCACTTT
CASSLQNSYNSPLHF
>TRBD2|few|TRBV7-2|TRBJ2-1
TGTGCCAGCAGCTTAAGCGGGGGGGTCCCGTGGGAGCAGTTCTTC
CASSLSGGVPWEQFF
>TRBD1|few|TRBV12-3/TRBV12-4|TRBJ1-3
TGTGCCAGCAGAACGAGGGGGACAGGGTCTGGAAACACCATATATTTT
CASRTRGTGSGNTIYF
>-|-|TRBV29-1|TRBJ2-3
TGCAGCGTTGAACCCCCCGGGGGCATAAAGACTGGGGGGGATACGCAGTATTTT
CSVEPPGGIKTGGDTQYF
>TRBD2|few|TRBV9|TRBJ2-1
TGTGCCAGCAGCCCAACCGGACTAGCGGGGGGGCCGATCTACAATGAGCAGTTCTTC
CASSPTGLAGGPIYNEQFF
>-|many|TRBV11-2|TRBJ1-2
TGTGCCAGCAGCTTAGATCACACGAACTATGGCTACACCTTC
CASSLDHTNYGYTF
>TRBD2|-|TRBV20-1|TRBJ2-1
TGCAGTGCCAGGCCGTTCGGGGGGATTTACAATGAGCAGTTCTTC
CSARPFGGIYNEQFF
>-|-|TRBV27|TRBJ1-2
TGTGCCAGCTGTTTATCGGGTATGGTCTATGGCTACTCCTTC
CASCLSGMVYGYSF
>TRBD1|many|TRBV6-5|TRBJ2-1
TGTGCCAGCAGTTACTCGAGTTCAGGGGGTTACAATGAGCAGTTCTTC
CASSYSSSGGYNEQFF
>-|-|TRBV3-1|TRBJ2-3
TGTGCCAGCAGCCTCAGGCTCACAGATACGCAGTATTTT
CASSLRLTDTQYF
>-|few|TRBV29-1|TRBJ2-2
TGCAGCGCCAGGGGGGGGTCCGACACCGGGGAGCTGTTTTTT
CSARGGSDTGELFF
>-|few|TRBV5-4|TRBJ2-3
TGTGCCAGCAGCTTGGAGCCGGGGGGCCCAGATACGCAGTATTTT
CASSLEPGGPDTQYF
>TRBD1|-|TRBV12-5|TRBJ1-5
TGTGCTAGTGCCAAGACAGGGGGGGATCAGCCCCAGCATTTT
CASAKTGGDQPQHF
>-|many|TRBV14|TRBJ1-4
TGTGCCAGCAGCCAATTCCTAGGACAGGAAAAACTGTTTTTT
CASSQFLGQEKLFF
>-|-|TRBV6-2/TRBV6-3|TRBJ1-1
TGTGCCAGCGCCTACCAGGCCGCCAGTGAAGCTTTCTTT
CASAYQAASEAFF
>TRBD2|-|TRBV9|TRBJ2-4
TGTGCCAGCAACCGGGGGGAAGCCAAAAACATTCAGTACTTC
CASNRGEAKNIQYF
>-|many|TRBV29-1|TRBJ2-1
TGCAGCGTTGAGGGGCGGGGACTCTACAATGAGCAGTTCTTC
CSVEGRGLYNEQFF
>TRBD1|-|TRBV5-1|TRBJ2-3
TGCGCCAGCAGAACATCCGGGACAGGGACAGATACGCAGTATTTT
CASRTSGTGTDTQYF
>TRBD1|-|TRBV7-2|TRBJ1-5
TGTGCCAGCAGCTCGGTCTACTCGGGACAGGGCAATCAGCCCCAGCATTTT
CASSSVYSGQGNQPQHF
>-|few|TRBV7-6|TRBJ2-3
TGTGCCAGCAGCCGAGGAACGTTTGATACGCAGTATTTT
CASSRGTFDTQYF
>TRBD1|few|TRBV30|TRBJ2-4
TGTGCCTGGACGGGGACAGATCTAGGGGGAAACATTCAGTACTTC
CAWTGTDLGGNIQYF
>-|few|TRBV6-2/TRBV6-3|TRBJ2-3
TGTGCCAGCAGTTACTCGTCGTTTGGCACAGATACGCAGTATTTT
CASSYSSFGTDTQYF
>-|few|TRBV5-1|TRBJ1-5
TGCGCCAGCAGCCCCCCCGCCAGGGAAAAAAGTCAGCCCCAGCATTTT
CASSPPAREKSQPQHF
>-|-|TRBV6-5|TRBJ2-5
TGTGCCAGCAGACTCGGGACGGCCCAAGAGACCCAGTACTTC
CASRLGTAQETQYF
>-|-|TRBV6-5|TRBJ2-3
TGTGCCAGCAGTTACGGGGGTCAGGGCGGATTTGACACAGATACGCAGTATTTT
CASSYGGQGGFDTDTQYF
>-|few|TRBV7-2|TRBJ2-5
TGTGCCAGCAGCTTAGGCCCTCCGGGGGCTGGAGAGACCCAGTACTTC
CASSLGPPGAGETQYF
>-|many|TRBV6-2/TRBV6-3|TRBJ1-5
TGTGCCAGCAGCCGCGTGAGCAGGAATCAGCCCCAGCATTTT
CASSRVSRNQPQHF
>-|many|TRBV5-1|TRBJ1-3
TGCGCCAGCAGCTTGAAGTCAGGCGGCTCTGGAAACACCATATATTTT
CASSLKSGGSGNTIYF
>TRBD1|-|TRBV28|TRBJ2-2
TGTGCCAGCAGTAAACAGGGGGCTGACACCGGGGAGCTGTTTTTT
CASSKQGADTGELFF
>-|-|TRBV7-9|TRBJ2-3
TGTGCCAGCAGGCTCCTCACAGATACGCAGTATTTT
CASRLLTDTQYF
>-|many|TRBV4-3|TRBJ2-3
TGCGCCAGCAGCCAAGATCTGAACACAGATACGCAGTATTTT
CASSQDLNTDTQYF
>TRBD2|few|TRBV25-1|TRBJ2-5
TGTGCCAGTGAGCGGGGGGGAGAGACCCAGTACTTC
CASERGGETQYF
>-|-|TRBV4-1|TRBJ1-2
TGCGCCAGCAGCCTACCCGGCGGCGGCTATGGCTACACCTTC
CASSLPGGGYGYTF
>TRBD1|-|TRBV19|TRBJ2-7
TGTGCCAGTACCTCAGGGGGCGCGGGGCACGAGCAGTACTTC
CASTSGGAGHEQYF
>-|few|TRBV9|TRBJ2-2
TGTGCCAGCAGCGCACCGGGGTCGAACACCGGGGAGCTGTTTTTT
CASSAPGSNTGELFF
>-|few|TRBV30|TRBJ2-7
TGTGCCTGGAGCGCTGGCAGGGGTCGCGAGCAGTACTTC
CAWSAGRGREQYF